This passage covers 18 T cell receptor beta chains from one sample sequenced in a study of shared T cell receptors in the human thymus. The assay was immunoSEQ multiplex PCR, and TCRdb's table has in-frame clones only and misses some. This sample has hundreds of thousands of clones, with roughly 88% found just once. These data were likewise used in another study, on human thymus T cells.

Sequencing was carried out using thymocytes. The receptors come from a boy less than two years old with a congenital heart defect.

The chain has TRBV7-2 and TRBJ2-3, with 7 bases lining up with TRBD1. Trimming removed 6 bases from V and 0 bases from J; junction bases left unmatched: 18. The germline gives CDR1 SGHTA, CDR2 FQGNSA. The CDR3 totals 19 residues. DNA for the CDR3: TGTGCCAGCAGTTCTCTCGGGACAGCCGGCCGGGCTAGCACAGATACGCAGTATTTT. Residues: CASSSLGTAGRASTDTQYF.

This chain uses TRBV27 with TRBJ2-1, with D perhaps TRBD2 (6 bases). V gave up 7 bases and J gave up 2 bases, with 12 bases separating them. From germline, CDR1 is MNHEY and CDR2 SMNVEV (reference sequence). This CDR3 is built from 14 residues. The CDR3 DNA reads as TGTGCCAGCACCACTTCTAGCGCCTACAATGAGCAGTTCTTC. Translation: CASTTSSAYNEQFF.

The chain joins TRBV6-1 to TRBJ1-5; 10 bases map to TRBD1. This CDR3 is built from 16 residues. Trimming took 4 bases from V and 6 from J; bases not matched to a gene: 9. Looked up from germline, CDR1 is MNHNS and CDR2 is SASEGT. The CDR3 DNA is TGTGCCAGCAGTGTACTAGGACAGGGGGAAAGTCAGCCCCAGCATTTT. Its protein product is CASSVLGQGESQPQHF.

The chain employs TRBV28 and TRBJ2-4, with 8 bases matching TRBD2. CDR1 and CDR2 from the germline V gene are MDHEN and SYDVKM. CDR3 size: 11 residues. J gave up 15 bases and V 3 bases, and 4 bases lay outside the gene matches. CDR3 loop: CASSFREGVYF. The CDR3 region has the DNA TGTGCCAGCAGTTTCCGGGAGGGCGTGTACTTC.

The chain combines TRBV19 with TRBJ2-7; no clear D gene. The CDR3 spans 13 residues. The germline V and J ends were trimmed by 5 bases and 1 base, with 9 bases remaining between them. Germline V CDR1 and CDR2: LNHDA, SQIVND (reference sequence). CDR3 DNA sequence: TGTGCCAGTAGTCCCCGAGATTCCTACGAGCAGTACTTC. Amino acid sequence: CASSPRDSYEQYF.

The rearrangement joins TRBV12-5 to TRBJ1-5; TRBD1 agrees at 9 bases. The CDR3 sequence is 16 residues long. Germline assignment: CDR1 LGHNT and CDR2 FRNRAP. After removal of 5 bases from V and 9 bases from J, the junction contained 14 bases not matched to a gene. CDR3 DNA sequence: TGTGCTAGTGGTCACACCGGGACAGGGATCCCCGGGCCCCAGCATTTT. Its protein product is CASGHTGTGIPGPQHF.

This clone was counted once. V and J are TRBV15 and TRBJ1-4; 10 nucleotides match TRBD1. Germline CDR1 reads LNHNV; CDR2 reads YYDKDF (reference sequence). The CDR3 is 18 amino acids. J lost 5 bases, V lost 1 base, and 10 bases had no gene match. CDR3 residues: CATSRGNDRDRGNEKLFF. Here the CDR3 DNA reads TGTGCCACCAGCAGAGGAAATGACCGGGACAGGGGCAATGAAAAACTGTTTTTT. Complete variable domain (other parts from reference TRBV15 and TRBJ1-4): DAMVIQNPRYQVTQFGKPVTLSCSQTLNHNVMYWYQQKSSQAPKLLFHYYDKDFNNEADTPDNFQSRRPNTSFCFLDIRSPGLGDTAMYLCATSRGNDRDRGNEKLFFGSGTQLSVL.

This chain connects TRBV4-1 to TRBJ2-1, with 7 bases lining up with TRBD1. V was pared by 4 bases and J by 13 bases, with 28 bases of the junction left unmatched. Germline-derived CDR1 and CDR2 are MGHRA and YSYEKL. CDR3 length equals 19 residues. The CDR3, as DNA: TGCGCCAGCAGCCGCCTAACGACAGGGAGTGAGACTGTGTCAACACAACAGTTCTTC. This codes for CASSRLTTGSETVSTQQFF.

The rearrangement links TRBV11-3 to TRBJ2-2; 10 bases match TRBD1. V shed 5 bases and J 7 bases; nucleotides not matched to a gene: 10. CDR3 length: 16 residues. Germline CDR1 is SGHNT and CDR2 is YENEEA. The CDR3 reads CASSRPGTGVGGELFF. The CDR3 coding sequence is TGTGCCAGCAGCCGACCGGGGACAGGGGTTGGCGGGGAGCTGTTTTTT.

This clone was seen once. The chain combines TRBV6-5 with TRBJ2-1, with TRBD1 identical over 9 bases. The CDR3 loop spans 14 amino acids. V gave up 4 bases and J gave up 9 bases; unmatched junction bases: 7. Germline loops: CDR1 MNHEY, CDR2 SVGAGI. In DNA form, the CDR3 reads TGTGCCAGCAGTTCACGACGGGACAGGGCTGAGCAGTTCTTC. This translates into CASSSRRDRAEQFF.

The gene calls are TRBV25-1 and TRBJ2-1; 8 bases agree with TRBD2. V dropped 2 bases and J dropped 9; count of bases not matched to a gene: 9. The CDR3 totals 15 residues. The germline gives CDR1 MGHDK, CDR2 SYGVNS. CDR3 bases: TGTGCCAGCAGTGAACGGCTGCGGGAGGCTGGTGAGCAGTTCTTC. Encoded protein: CASSERLREAGEQFF. Combining the CDR3 with reference TRBV25-1 and TRBJ2-1 gives the whole variable domain EADIYQTPRYLVIGTGKKITLECSQTMGHDKMYWYQQDPGMELHLIHYSYGVNSTEKGDLSSESTVSRIRTEHFPLTLESARPSHTSQYLCASSERLREAGEQFFGPGTRLTVL.

Comment on this clone: A junction boundary mismatches the germline segment, possibly from a read error. The V and J genes are TRBV11-3 and TRBJ2-7, with 8 bases aligning to TRBD2. Looked up from germline, CDR1 is SGHNT and CDR2 is YENEEA. The CDR3 extends over 16 amino acids. CDR3 sequence: CASSLVGGARQDEQYF. The CDR3 coding sequence is TGTGCCAGCAGTTTAGTCGGGGGGGCCCGACAGGACGAGCAGTACTTC.

The chain joins TRBV7-2 to TRBJ2-1; D might be TRBD2 (6 bases). The CDR3 runs 19 residues. The germline V and J ends were trimmed by 2 bases and 7 bases, with 27 bases remaining between them. Germline V lookup: CDR1 SGHTA, CDR2 FQGNSA. CDR3 nucleotide sequence: TGTGCCAGCAGCTTATTAGGGAGTCGGAGGGGCGGTCATGGGAATGAGCAGTTCTTC. Its translation: CASSLLGSRRGGHGNEQFF.

This chain joins TRBV29-1 and TRBJ2-7; D might be TRBD2 (5 bases). The CDR3 runs to 16 residues. CDR1 is SQVTM and CDR2 is ANQGSEA in the germline V gene. Trimming cost V 6 bases and J 2 bases, with 23 bases left between them. In DNA form, the CDR3 reads TGCAGCGTCGTAATAAAAACGGACTGGCCCCCCTACGAGCAGTACTTC. It is translated as CSVVIKTDWPPYEQYF.

This chain joins TRBV30 and TRBJ2-1; TRBD2 matches at 16 bases. Unmatched junction bases numbered 8, after V lost 1 base and J lost 2 bases. CDR3 length: 19 amino acids. Germline V gene lookup returns CDR1 GTSNPN and CDR2 SVGIG (reference sequence). The DNA of the CDR3 is TGTGCCTGGAGTGAACCGGGACTAGCGGGAGGGGTGGCCTACAATGAGCAGTTCTTC. It specifies CAWSEPGLAGGVAYNEQFF. Based on the CDR3 plus reference TRBV30 and TRBJ2-1, the full variable domain is SQTIHQWPATLVQPVGSPLSLECTVEGTSNPNLYWYRQAAGRGLQLLFYSVGIGQISSEVPQNLSASRPQDRQFILSSKKLLLSDSGFYLCAWSEPGLAGGVAYNEQFFGPGTRLTVL.

This clone came up once. V usage is TRBV5-1 and J usage is TRBJ2-7; the D gene is possibly TRBD1 (6 bases). Looked up from germline, CDR1 is SGHRS and CDR2 is YFSETQ. The CDR3 length is 13 residues. The V end was cut by 4 bases, the J end by 3 bases, with 11 bases between. The CDR3 nucleotides read TGCGCCAGCAGCGCTGGACAGCGCTACGAGCAGTACTTC. Protein: CASSAGQRYEQYF.

The chain joins TRBV29-1 to TRBJ1-5; D not certain. CDR3 length: 14 amino acids. Germline CDR1 is SQVTM and CDR2 is ANQGSEA. V was cut by 4 bases and J by 7 bases, with 17 bases left in between. The CDR3 loop is CSVGSGEVNQPQHF. The CDR3 DNA reads as TGCAGCGTTGGATCCGGGGAAGTGAACCAGCCCCAGCATTTT. The complete variable domain, with remaining parts taken from reference TRBV29-1 and TRBJ1-5, reads SAVISQKPSRDICQRGTSLTIQCQVDSQVTMMFWYRQQPGQSLTLIATANQGSEATYESGFVIDKFPISRPNLTFSTLTVSNMSPEDSSIYLCSVGSGEVNQPQHFGDGTRLSIL.

This sequence joins TRBV30 and TRBJ2-5, with D perhaps matching TRBD2 (6 bases). Germline values: CDR1 GTSNPN, CDR2 SVGIG (reference sequence). Trimming pared 1 base from V and 3 bases from J, leaving 12 bases between. This CDR3 is built from 14 residues. The CDR3 is CAWSDSREEETQYF. CDR3 DNA sequence: TGTGCCTGGAGTGACTCGAGGGAGGAAGAGACCCAGTACTTC.